This note documents a single T cell receptor (beta chain) sequence. What it binds is unknown. Trimming removed 7 bases at V and 9 bases at J, with 20 bases between. There are 15 residues in the CDR3. Germline CDR1 is SGHNT and CDR2 is YYREEE (reference sequence). The sample is drawn from a study of T cells in Graves' hyperthyroidism and ophthalmopathy. Notes on the study in general: Ophthalmopathy was identified by the model a median about 6 months ahead of onset.

Amplified TCR beta CDR3 regions derived from RNA transcripts. The primer set for the first-round RT-PCR of the TCR CDR3 was HTBI. TCRdb processed the multiplex PCR reads anew with MiXCR; each CDR3 protein has one entry. The sample lists roughly 300,000 distinct CDR3 sequences; approximately 18% were seen once. This receptor was identified in a woman between 45 and 65 years old with Graves' hyperthyroidism. V and J are TRBV5-4 and TRBJ1-6; TRBD1 is a possible D gene (5 bases). Sequencing used blood. CDR3 sequence (DNA): TGTGCCAGCTCGATGGGGACGGGGATAATTTCACCCCTCCACTTT. Translated: CASSMGTGIISPLHF.